The sequence of this TCR beta chain was determined in a study of tumor-infiltrating lymphocytes in primary liver carcinoma. Study overall: Participating patients were men and women between 30 and 69 years old. Study outcomes and limitations: Only around 7.5-25% of top clones occurred in all five tumor regions.

Taking about 20-31 mg of unsorted bulk tissue, the authors co-extracted RNA and DNA. For this clonotype: Antigen unknown. Given a much more abundant clone one base away, this may be a read error.

TCR beta cDNA was prepared out of 500 ng total RNA by means of a constant-region primer. It was through three nested multiplex PCR rounds of slightly modified ARM-PCR that TCR beta libraries arose. Each CDR3 protein is one row after TCRdb ran MiXCR on the multiplex PCR reads. This sample has approximately 76,000 distinct CDR3 sequences, with about two thirds found just once. The sequencing input was liver tumor tissue from sampling region 4. This sample's subset: tumor region T4, right-lateral pole. The TCR sequence derives from an older woman with primary liver carcinoma and hepatitis B virus infection.

The CDR3 region is CASSFRRGGTYEQYF. CDR3 in DNA: TGTGCCAGCAGCTTCCGGAGGGGGGGCACCTACGAGCAGTACTTC. The chain has TRBV7-9 and TRBJ2-7; D may be TRBD2 (7 bases). CDR1 SEHNR and CDR2 FQNEAQ come from the germline V gene (reference sequence). The CDR3 sequence is 15 residues long. V was pared by 3 bases and J by 2 bases, with 14 bases between. Full variable domain (missing parts from reference TRBV7-9 and TRBJ2-7): DTGVSQNPRHKITKRGQNVTFRCDPISEHNRLYWYRQTLGQGPEFLTYFQNEAQLEKSRLLSDRFSAERPKGSFSTLEIQRTEQGDSAMYLCASSFRRGGTYEQYFGPGTRLTVT.